The present TCR beta chain was sequenced within a study of siplizumab effects on memory and regulatory T cells (dated by TCRdb to 2018 to 2020). As for the study more broadly: The study looked at the effect of siplizumab, an anti-CD2 antibody, on alloreactive T-cell subsets in allogeneic mixed lymphocyte reactions made from human PBMCs.

Results the study describes overall, beyond this receptor: About 80-96% of proliferating CD4+ or CD8+ clones could not be given a naive or memory phenotype. Among mappable alloreactive CD4+ clones, the Treg-derived fraction averaged around 70% with siplizumab versus 26.9% in control reactions. Unstimulated naive T cells appeared to be more diverse than memory T cells, and naive cells seemed to make a substantial contribution to the alloresponse. Siplizumab significantly lowered the cumulative frequency of alloreactive sequences that could be traced to unstimulated CD4+ memory T cells. Whether proliferating Tregs from siplizumab cultures were suppressive was not functionally confirmed. Sequences below about 10^-5 frequency were poorly captured, so only a minor fraction of alloreactive clones could be mapped to unstimulated subsets.

The V end gives up 1 base and the J end 2 bases, leaving 1 base in the junction not matched to a gene. Including cysteine and phenylalanine, the CDR3 has 14 amino acids. The DNA shown is the 42-base CDR3, in frame from base 1. Sequences LGHNA (CDR1) and YNFKEQ (CDR2) are obtained from the germline V gene. Notes on this clone: It has no known antigen specificity. Per-nucleotide qualities are absent, and no much larger clonotype sits a single base away.

The library came from the immunoSEQ multiplex PCR assay. Around 100,000 TCR templates per sample were assayed by the deep sequencing platform. Genomic DNA extracted from sorted T cells was the material used for TCRbeta CDR3 sequencing. The source study handled its data this way. Clonal analysis of TCRbeta CDR3 data was done in the R programming language. Unstimulated samples were compared with post-reaction CFSE-low samples to define alloreactive CD4+ and CD8+ clones. By matching sequences to the repertoires of sorted unstimulated Treg and non-Treg cells, each alloreactive CD4+ clone was assigned a regulatory or non-regulatory origin. As stored in TCRdb, this immuneACCESS dataset retains in-frame rearrangements with V and J assigned. A fraction of the clones does not appear; measured against another copy, unresolved V genes explain less than half of the discrepancy, and the remainder lacks a known reason. From that table come the V and J calls and clone size; the DNA was used to work out D and trimming. This sample is represented by under 95,000 clones; roughly 94% of them were singletons. The ten largest clones add up to roughly 0.3% of the sample.

Sorted unstimulated T cells and proliferating T cells recovered from mixed lymphocyte reactions underwent TCRbeta CDR3 sequencing. Fresh whole blood from fewer than 11 HLA-typed healthy donors was used as the source from which PBMCs were isolated. To map where alloreactive clones came from, unstimulated CD4+ non-regulatory T cells were FACS-sorted. In this chain, TRBV4-2 is recombined with TRBJ1-2; 7 bases in the middle match TRBD1. The sample comprised non-Treg CD4+ T cells sorted from blood. Sample cell subset or site, as interpreted from the label and publication: FACS-sorted unstimulated CD4+ non-regulatory T cells. This TCR derives from a human donor in good health. At the DNA level, the sequence is TGTGCCAGCAGCCAAGGGGGACAGAACTATGGCTACACCTTC. The encoded protein is CASSQGGQNYGYTF.